The TCR beta chain described here comes from a study of Ad26.COV2.S vaccination and SARS-CoV-2 variants. About the research overall: Within the COV1001 Ad26.COV2.S trial arm, the donor was enrolled. Once, or twice with 56 days between doses, Ad26.COV2.S was given intramuscularly. Study outcomes and limitations: Recipients of either vaccine or placebo displayed similar breadth of non-spike TCRs. Once vaccination had occurred, spike-specific CD8+ and CD4+ T cell responses reportedly showed substantial breadth.

Germline V lookup: CDR1 SEHNR, CDR2 FQNEAQ (reference sequence). The CDR3 extends over 16 amino acids. V lost 3 bases and J 2 bases, leaving 15 bases between the germline ends. Using immunoSEQ multiplex PCR, the repertoire was profiled, and TCRdb retains in-frame clones only, with some absent. This sample yields around 340,000 clones, of which roughly 90% are seen a single time; 6.4% belongs to the top ten. Treatment described: some 20 received Ad26.COV2.S at low or high dose, single or two shots; roughly five received placebo; per-sample allocation not given. Day 63 after the first injection of vaccine or placebo was the sampling time. Comment on this clone: Its specificity is unknown.

The receptor was derived from a person between 18 and 59 years old who received the Ad26.COV2.S COVID-19 vaccine or a placebo. Material: peripheral blood, obtained in a trial of Ad26.COV2.S vaccine versus placebo. The chain joins TRBV7-9 to TRBJ2-3; D remains unclear. The CDR3 here is CASSFVAPTPTDTQYF. The DNA for the CDR3 is TGTGCCAGCAGCTTTGTTGCGCCAACGCCCACAGATACGCAGTATTTT. The full variable domain, with the rest looked up from reference TRBV7-9 and TRBJ2-3, is DTGVSQNPRHKITKRGQNVTFRCDPISEHNRLYWYRQTLGQGPEFLTYFQNEAQLEKSRLLSDRFSAERPKGSFSTLEIQRTEQGDSAMYLCASSFVAPTPTDTQYFGPGTRLTVL.